This T cell receptor beta chain was sequenced for a study of blood T cells in healthy people across ages. About the research overall: Template switching recovered approximately one barcoded beta molecule for every two T cells.

On this clonotype: Antigen: not known.

A J-beta primer mix and a sample-barcoded 5' primer were used in a second PCR of about 6 to 12 cycles. Each TCR beta cDNA got a 12-nucleotide random molecular identifier. TCRdb fed the 5' RACE reads into MiXCR, producing one record per CDR3 protein. The repertoire includes about 900,000 distinct CDR3 sequences, approximately 49% of them detected once, and 10% to 15% sits in the top ten. Germline-derived CDR1 and CDR2 are MNHEY and SVGAGI. V dropped 7 bases and J dropped 3; count of bases not matched to a gene: 12. This CDR3 region has 15 residues. General study findings and limits: Estimates drawn from one million T cells were deemed to understate diversity.

Peripheral blood from each donor was collected in a volume of approximately 9.5 milliliters. The chain has TRBV6-5 and TRBJ2-7, with 7 bases aligning to TRBD1. What was sequenced was blood. This receptor was taken from a man aged 25-45 years in good health. This CDR3 reads CASTHKGTANYEQYF. The DNA for the CDR3 is TGTGCCAGCACCCACAAAGGGACAGCAAACTACGAGCAGTACTTC.